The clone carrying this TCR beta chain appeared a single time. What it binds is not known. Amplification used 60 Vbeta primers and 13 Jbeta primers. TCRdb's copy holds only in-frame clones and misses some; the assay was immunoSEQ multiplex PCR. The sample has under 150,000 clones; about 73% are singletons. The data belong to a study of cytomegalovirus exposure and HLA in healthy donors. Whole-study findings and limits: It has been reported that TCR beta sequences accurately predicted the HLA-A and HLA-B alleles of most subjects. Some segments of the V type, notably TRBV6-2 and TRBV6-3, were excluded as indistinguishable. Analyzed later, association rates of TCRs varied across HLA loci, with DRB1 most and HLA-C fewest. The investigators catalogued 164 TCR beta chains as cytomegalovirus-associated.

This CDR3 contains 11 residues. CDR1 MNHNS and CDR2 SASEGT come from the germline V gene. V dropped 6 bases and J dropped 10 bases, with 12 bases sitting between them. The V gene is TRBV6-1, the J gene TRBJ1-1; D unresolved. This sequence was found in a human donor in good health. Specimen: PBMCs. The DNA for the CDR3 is TGTGCCAGCAGCTTAGGTGCGGGAGCTTTCTTT. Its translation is CASSLGAGAFF.